This T cell receptor beta chain comes out of a study of blood T cell repertoires in COVID-19. About the research overall: Samples representing acute and convalescent COVID-19 were sourced from the United States, Italy and Spain. Sample material is recorded as cDNA or gDNA derived from T cells, B-cell-depleted T cells, or PBMCs.

The CDR3 covers 13 residues. V dropped 1 base and J dropped 9 bases, with 10 bases sitting between them. How the authors handled the data: Estimation of nucleated cell counts was performed using reference gene primer amplification. The data were produced by immunoSEQ multiplex PCR, yet TCRdb's version contains in-frame clones alone and is incomplete. V, J and clone size reflect that table, while D and trimming were determined from the DNA. Found here are around 200,000 clones, about 76% of them singletons; the top ten hold approximately 6%. The Seattle patients joined while their infection was active and were tracked longitudinally afterward.

Material: peripheral blood. The chain uses TRBV12-3 or TRBV12-4 and TRBJ2-1; D perhaps matches TRBD1 (5 bases). The clonotype originates from a woman in her thirties or forties with COVID-19, enrolled during active disease. The CDR3 sequence: CASSLGREGEQFF. The CDR3 nucleotides are TGTGCCAGCAGTTTAGGCAGGGAAGGTGAGCAGTTCTTC.